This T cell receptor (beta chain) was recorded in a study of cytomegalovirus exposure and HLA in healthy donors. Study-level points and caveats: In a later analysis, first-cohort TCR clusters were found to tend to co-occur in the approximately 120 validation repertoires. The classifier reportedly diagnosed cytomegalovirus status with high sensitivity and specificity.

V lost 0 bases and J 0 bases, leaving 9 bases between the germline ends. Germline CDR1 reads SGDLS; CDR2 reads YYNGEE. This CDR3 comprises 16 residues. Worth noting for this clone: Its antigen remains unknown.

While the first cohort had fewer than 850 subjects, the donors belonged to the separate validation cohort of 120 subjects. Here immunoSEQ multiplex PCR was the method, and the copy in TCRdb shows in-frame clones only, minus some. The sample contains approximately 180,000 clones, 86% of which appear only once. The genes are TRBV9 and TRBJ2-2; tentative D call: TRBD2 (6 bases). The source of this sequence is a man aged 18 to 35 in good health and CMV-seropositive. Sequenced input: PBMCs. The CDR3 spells CASSVVTGANTGELFF. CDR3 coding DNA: TGTGCCAGCAGCGTAGTTACGGGAGCGAACACCGGGGAGCTGTTTTTT.